The T cell receptor (beta chain) described here comes from a study of cytomegalovirus exposure and HLA in healthy donors. With 60 Vbeta and 13 Jbeta primers, the PCR was carried out. Sequenced by immunoSEQ multiplex PCR; TCRdb stores in-frame clones only, minus some. The sample lists about 120,000 clones, roughly 80% occurring once. This CDR3 has 15 residues. CDR1 and CDR2 (germline): MNHEY, SMNVEV (reference sequence). V shed 6 bases and J shed 5 bases, with 16 bases lying between them. The sample comprised PBMCs. The gene calls are TRBV27 and TRBJ2-2; D is perhaps TRBD1 (5 bases). This clonotype was obtained from a woman aged 40 to 50 in good health and CMV-seropositive. CDR3 sequence: CASRDRLLGTGELFF. The CDR3 coding sequence is TGTGCCAGCAGAGACAGACTTTTAGGAACCGGGGAGCTGTTTTTT.